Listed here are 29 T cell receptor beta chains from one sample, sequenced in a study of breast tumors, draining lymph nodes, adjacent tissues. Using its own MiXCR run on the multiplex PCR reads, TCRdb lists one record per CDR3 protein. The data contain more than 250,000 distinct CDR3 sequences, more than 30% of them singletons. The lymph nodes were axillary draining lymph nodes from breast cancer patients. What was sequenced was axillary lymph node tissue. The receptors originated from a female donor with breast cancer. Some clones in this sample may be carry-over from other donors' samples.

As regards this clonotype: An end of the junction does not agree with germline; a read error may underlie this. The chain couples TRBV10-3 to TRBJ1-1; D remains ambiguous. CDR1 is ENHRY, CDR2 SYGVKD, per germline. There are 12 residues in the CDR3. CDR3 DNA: TGTGCCATCGGTGAACGCCACACTGAAGCTTTCTTT. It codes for CAIGERHTEAFF.

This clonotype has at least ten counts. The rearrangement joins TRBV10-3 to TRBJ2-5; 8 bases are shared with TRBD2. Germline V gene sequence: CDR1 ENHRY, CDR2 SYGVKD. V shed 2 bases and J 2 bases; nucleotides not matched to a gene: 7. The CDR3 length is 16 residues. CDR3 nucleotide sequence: TGTGCCATCAGTGAGGGGGGACTAGGAGCACAAGAGACCCAGTACTTC. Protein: CAISEGGLGAQETQYF.

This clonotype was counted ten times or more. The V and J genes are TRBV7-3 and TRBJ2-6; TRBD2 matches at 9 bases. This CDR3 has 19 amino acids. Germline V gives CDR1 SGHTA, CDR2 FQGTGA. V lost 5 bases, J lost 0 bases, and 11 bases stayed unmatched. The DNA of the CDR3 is TGTGCCAGCAGCCTCCTCGGAGGCGGGAGGGCCTCTGGGGCCAACGTCCTGACTTTC. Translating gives CASSLLGGGRASGANVLTF.

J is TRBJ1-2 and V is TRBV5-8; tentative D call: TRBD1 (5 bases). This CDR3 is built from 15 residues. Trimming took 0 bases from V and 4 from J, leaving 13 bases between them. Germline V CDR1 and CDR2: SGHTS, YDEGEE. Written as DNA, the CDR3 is TGTGCCAGCAGCTTGGTACAGGCCAACGTCTATGGCTACACCTTC. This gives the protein CASSLVQANVYGYTF.

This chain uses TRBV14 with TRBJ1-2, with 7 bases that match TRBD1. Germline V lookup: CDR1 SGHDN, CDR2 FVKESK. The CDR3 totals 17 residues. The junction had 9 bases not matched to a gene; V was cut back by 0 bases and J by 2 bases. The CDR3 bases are TGTGCCAGCAGCCAAGATCCCTCTTGGACAGGCAACTATGGCTACACCTTC. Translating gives CASSQDPSWTGNYGYTF.

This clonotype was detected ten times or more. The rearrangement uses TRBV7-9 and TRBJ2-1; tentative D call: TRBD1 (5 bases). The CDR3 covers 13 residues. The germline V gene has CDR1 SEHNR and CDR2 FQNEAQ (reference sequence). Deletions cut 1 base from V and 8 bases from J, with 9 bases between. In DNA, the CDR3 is TGTGCCAGCAGCTTAGTAGGGGTGCATGAGCAGTTCTTC. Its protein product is CASSLVGVHEQFF. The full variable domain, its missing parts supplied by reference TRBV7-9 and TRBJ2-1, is DTGVSQNPRHKITKRGQNVTFRCDPISEHNRLYWYRQTLGQGPEFLTYFQNEAQLEKSRLLSDRFSAERPKGSFSTLEIQRTEQGDSAMYLCASSLVGVHEQFFGPGTRLTVL.

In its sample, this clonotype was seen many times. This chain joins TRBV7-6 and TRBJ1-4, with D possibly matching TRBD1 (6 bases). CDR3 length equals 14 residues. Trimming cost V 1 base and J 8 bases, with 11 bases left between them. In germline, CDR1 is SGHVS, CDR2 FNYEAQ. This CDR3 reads CASSLGGADEKLFF. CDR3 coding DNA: TGTGCCAGCAGCTTAGGGGGGGCTGACGAAAAACTGTTTTTT. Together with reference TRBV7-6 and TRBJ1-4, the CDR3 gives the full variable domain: GAGVSQSPRYKVTKRGQDVALRCDPISGHVSLYWYRQALGQGPEFLTYFNYEAQQDKSGLPNDRFSAERPEGSISTLTIQRTEQRDSAMYRCASSLGGADEKLFFGSGTQLSVL.

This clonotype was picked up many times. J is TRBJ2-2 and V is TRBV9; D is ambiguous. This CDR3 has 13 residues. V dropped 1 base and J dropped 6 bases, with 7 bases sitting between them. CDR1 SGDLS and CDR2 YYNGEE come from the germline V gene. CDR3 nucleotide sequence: TGTGCCAGCAGCGTATTCGTTGCCGGGGAGCTGTTTTTT. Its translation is CASSVFVAGELFF.

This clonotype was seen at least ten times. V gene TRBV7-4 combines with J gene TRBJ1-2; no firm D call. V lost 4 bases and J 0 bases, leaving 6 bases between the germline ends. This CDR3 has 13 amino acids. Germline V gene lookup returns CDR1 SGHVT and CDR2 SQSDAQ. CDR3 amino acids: CASSCISNYGYTF. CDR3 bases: TGTGCCAGCAGCTGCATCTCTAACTATGGCTACACCTTC.

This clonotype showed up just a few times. DNA for the CDR3: TGTGCCAGCAGTGGGGGTTCAGGCGGCGAAAAACTGTTTTTT. Amino acid sequence: CASSGGSGGEKLFF. The V gene is TRBV6-1, the J gene TRBJ1-4; D gene ambiguous. V gave up 4 bases and J gave up 8 bases, with 14 bases separating them. CDR3 length: 14 amino acids. From germline, CDR1 is MNHNS and CDR2 SASEGT.

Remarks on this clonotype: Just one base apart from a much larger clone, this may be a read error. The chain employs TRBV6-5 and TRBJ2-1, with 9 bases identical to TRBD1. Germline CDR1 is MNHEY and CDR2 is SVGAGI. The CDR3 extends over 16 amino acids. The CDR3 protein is CASSQRDRAQGNEQLF. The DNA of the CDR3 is TGTGCCAGCAGCCAAAGGGACAGGGCCCAAGGCAATGAGCAGCTCTTC.

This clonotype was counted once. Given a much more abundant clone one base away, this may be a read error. CDR3 sequence (DNA): TGTGTCAGCAGAGGGACTAGTCTGTACAATGTGCAGTTCTTC. It translates to CVSRGTSLYNVQFF. V gene TRBV2 combines with J gene TRBJ2-1, with TRBD2 matching over 8 bases. CDR1 SNHLY and CDR2 FYNNEI come from the germline V gene. CDR3 length: 14 amino acids. Full variable domain (missing parts from reference TRBV2 and TRBJ2-1): EPEVTQTPSHQVTQMGQEVILRCVPISNHLYFYWYRQILGQKVEFLVSFYNNEISEKSEIFDDQFSVERPDGSNFTLKIRSTKLEDSAMYFCVSRGTSLYNVQFFGPGTRLTVL.

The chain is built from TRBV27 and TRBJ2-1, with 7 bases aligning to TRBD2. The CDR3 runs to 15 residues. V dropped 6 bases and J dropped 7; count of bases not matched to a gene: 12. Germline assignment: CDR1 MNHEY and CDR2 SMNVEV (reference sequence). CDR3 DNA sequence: TGTGCCAGCAGGTTGGCACTAGCGCCCCAAAATGAGCAGTTCTTC. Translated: CASRLALAPQNEQFF.

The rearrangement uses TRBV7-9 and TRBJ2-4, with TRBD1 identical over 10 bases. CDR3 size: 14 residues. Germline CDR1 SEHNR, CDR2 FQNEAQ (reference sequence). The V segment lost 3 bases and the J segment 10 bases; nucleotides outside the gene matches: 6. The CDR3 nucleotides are TGTGCCAGCAGCTTTGCCCGACAGGGGGCTATTCAGTACTTC. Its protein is CASSFARQGAIQYF. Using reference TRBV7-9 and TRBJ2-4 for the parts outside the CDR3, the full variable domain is DTGVSQNPRHKITKRGQNVTFRCDPISEHNRLYWYRQTLGQGPEFLTYFQNEAQLEKSRLLSDRFSAERPKGSFSTLEIQRTEQGDSAMYLCASSFARQGAIQYFGAGTRLSVL.

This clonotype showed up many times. The CDR3 region has the DNA TGTGCCAGCAGCTCTCAGGGAACCCACTATGGCTACACCTTC. Translating it yields CASSSQGTHYGYTF. The chain couples TRBV7-2 to TRBJ1-2, with D possibly being TRBD1 (5 bases). Between the trimmed V and J ends, which lost 4 bases and 3 bases, there was a span of 12 bases. CDR3 size: 14 residues. Germline assignment: CDR1 SGHTA and CDR2 FQGNSA. The full variable domain, in which reference TRBV7-2 and TRBJ1-2 provide the parts outside the CDR3, is GAGVSQSPSNKVTEKGKDVELRCDPISGHTALYWYRQSLGQGLEFLIYFQGNSAPDKSGLPSDRFSAERTGGSVSTLTIQRTQQEDSAVYLCASSSQGTHYGYTFGSGTRLTVV.

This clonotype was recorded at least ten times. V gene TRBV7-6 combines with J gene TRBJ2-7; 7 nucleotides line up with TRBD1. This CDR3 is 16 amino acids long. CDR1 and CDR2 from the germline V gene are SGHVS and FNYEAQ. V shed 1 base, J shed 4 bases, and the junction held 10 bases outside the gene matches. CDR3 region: CASSLGYRGPPYEQYF. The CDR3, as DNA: TGTGCCAGCAGCTTAGGGTACAGGGGTCCCCCTTACGAGCAGTACTTC.

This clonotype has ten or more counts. The CDR3 DNA reads as TGCAGTGCTAGTGTCGCCCAGAGAGACGATGAGCAGTTCTTC. Translation gives CSASVAQRDDEQFF. The chain links TRBV20-1 to TRBJ2-1; D is undetermined. The CDR3 is 14 amino acids. CDR1 DFQATT and CDR2 SNEGSKA come from the germline V gene (reference sequence). Trimming took 3 bases from V and 8 from J, leaving 17 bases between them.

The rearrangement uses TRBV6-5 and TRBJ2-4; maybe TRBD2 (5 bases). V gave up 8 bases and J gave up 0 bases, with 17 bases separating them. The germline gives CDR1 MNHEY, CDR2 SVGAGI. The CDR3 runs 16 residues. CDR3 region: CASSTGLTLAKNIQYF. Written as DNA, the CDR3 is TGTGCCAGCTCCACGGGGTTGACGCTAGCCAAAAACATTCAGTACTTC.

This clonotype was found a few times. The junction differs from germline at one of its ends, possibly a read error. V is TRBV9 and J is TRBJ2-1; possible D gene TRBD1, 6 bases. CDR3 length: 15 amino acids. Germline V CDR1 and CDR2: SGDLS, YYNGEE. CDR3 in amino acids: CASSVSGQFDNEPFF. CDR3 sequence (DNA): TGTGCCAGCAGCGTATCGGGACAATTCGACAATGAGCCGTTCTTC.

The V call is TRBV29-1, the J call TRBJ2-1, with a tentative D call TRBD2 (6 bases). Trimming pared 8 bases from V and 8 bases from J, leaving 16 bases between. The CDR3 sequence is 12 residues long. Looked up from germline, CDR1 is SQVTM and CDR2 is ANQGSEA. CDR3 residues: CSLWRDRDEQFF. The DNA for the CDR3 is TGCAGCTTGTGGCGGGACCGGGATGAGCAGTTCTTC.

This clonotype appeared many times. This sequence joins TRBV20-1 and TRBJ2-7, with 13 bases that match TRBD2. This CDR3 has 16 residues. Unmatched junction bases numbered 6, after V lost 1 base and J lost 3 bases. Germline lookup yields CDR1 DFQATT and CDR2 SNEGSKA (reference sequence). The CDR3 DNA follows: TGCAGTGCTAGAGTCCAGGGGACTAGCGGGATCTACGAGCAGTACTTC. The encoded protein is CSARVQGTSGIYEQYF.

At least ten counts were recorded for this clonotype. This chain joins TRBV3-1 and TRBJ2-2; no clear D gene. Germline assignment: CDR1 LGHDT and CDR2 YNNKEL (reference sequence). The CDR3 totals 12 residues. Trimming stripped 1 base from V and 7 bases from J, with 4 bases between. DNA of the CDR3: TGTGCCAGCAGCCAAGTTGACGGGGAGCTGTTTTTT. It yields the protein CASSQVDGELFF.

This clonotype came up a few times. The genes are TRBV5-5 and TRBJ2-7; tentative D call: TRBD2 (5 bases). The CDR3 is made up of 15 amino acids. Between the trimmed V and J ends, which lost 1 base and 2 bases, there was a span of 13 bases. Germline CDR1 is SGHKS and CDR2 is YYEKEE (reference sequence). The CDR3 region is CASSLQDSRAYEQYF. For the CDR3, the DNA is TGTGCCAGCAGCTTGCAGGACTCGCGGGCCTACGAGCAGTACTTC.

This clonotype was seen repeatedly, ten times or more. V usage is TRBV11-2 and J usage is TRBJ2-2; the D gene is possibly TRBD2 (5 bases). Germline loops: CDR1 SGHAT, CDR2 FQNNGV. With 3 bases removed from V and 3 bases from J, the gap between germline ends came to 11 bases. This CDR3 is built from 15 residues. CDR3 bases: TGTGCCAGCAGCTTCAACGCGGGTGACACCGGGGAGCTGTTTTTT. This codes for CASSFNAGDTGELFF. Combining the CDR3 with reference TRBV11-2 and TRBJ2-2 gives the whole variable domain EAGVAQSPRYKIIEKRQSVAFWCNPISGHATLYWYQQILGQGPKLLIQFQNNGVVDDSQLPKDRFSAERLKGVDSTLKIQPAKLEDSAVYLCASSFNAGDTGELFFGEGSRLTVL.

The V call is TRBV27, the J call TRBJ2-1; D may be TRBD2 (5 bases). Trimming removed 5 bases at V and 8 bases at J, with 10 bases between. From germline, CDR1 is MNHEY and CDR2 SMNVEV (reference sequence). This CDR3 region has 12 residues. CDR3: CASSRGHDEQFF. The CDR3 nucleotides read TGTGCCAGCAGTCGGGGTCATGATGAGCAGTTCTTC.

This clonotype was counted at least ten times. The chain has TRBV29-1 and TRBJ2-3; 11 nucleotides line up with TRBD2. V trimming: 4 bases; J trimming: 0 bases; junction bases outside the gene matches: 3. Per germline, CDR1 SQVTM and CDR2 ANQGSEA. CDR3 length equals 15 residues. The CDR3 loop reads CSVGRLAGSTDTQYF. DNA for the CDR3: TGCAGCGTTGGGAGACTAGCGGGAAGCACAGATACGCAGTATTTT.

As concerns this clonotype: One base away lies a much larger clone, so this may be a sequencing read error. The CDR3 region has the DNA TGCAGTGCTGGAGCGGGGCAGGAGACCCCGTACTTC. Its translation is CSAGAGQETPYF. The rearrangement links TRBV20-1 to TRBJ2-5; 7 bases agree with TRBD2. This CDR3 region has 12 residues. Germline-derived CDR1 and CDR2 are DFQATT and SNEGSKA (reference sequence).

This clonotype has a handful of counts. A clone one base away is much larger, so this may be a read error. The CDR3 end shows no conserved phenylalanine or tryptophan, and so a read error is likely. The chain's CDR3 is CASSVEADNEQFS. The CDR3, as DNA: TGTGCCAGCAGCGTAGAGGCTGACAATGAGCAGTTCTCC. The chain couples TRBV9 to TRBJ2-1; no clear D. V lost 0 bases, J lost 5 bases, and 6 bases lay in between. Germline-derived CDR1 and CDR2 are SGDLS and YYNGEE. This CDR3 is built from 13 residues.

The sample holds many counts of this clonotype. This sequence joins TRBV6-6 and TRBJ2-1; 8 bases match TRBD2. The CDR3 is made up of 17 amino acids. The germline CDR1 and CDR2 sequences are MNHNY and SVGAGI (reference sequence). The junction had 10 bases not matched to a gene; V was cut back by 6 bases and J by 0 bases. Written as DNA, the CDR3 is TGTGCCAGCAGGGGACTAGGTAGCAAACTCTCCTACAATGAGCAGTTCTTC. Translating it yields CASRGLGSKLSYNEQFF.